This T cell receptor (beta chain) was obtained from a study of T cell responses to AZD1222 COVID-19 vaccine. Trimming took 3 bases from V and 2 from J; bases not matched to a gene: 8. The CDR3 is made up of 17 amino acids. Germline V gives CDR1 LNHNV, CDR2 YYDKDF (reference sequence). Here immunoSEQ multiplex PCR was the method, and the copy in TCRdb shows in-frame clones only, minus some. The table lists approximately 100,000 clones, around 93% of them singletons, with about 7.5% in the top ten. This clone was detected only a few times. Its target is unknown. General study points: Clonal diversity was possibly underestimated, and the donors were mostly white British, with more females.

Here the sequenced sample was peripheral blood, taken on day 0 of AZD1222 vaccination. J is TRBJ2-1 and V is TRBV15, with 9 bases fitting TRBD2. The receptor was isolated from an adult in good health. Here the CDR3 DNA reads TGTGCCACCAGCAGCGGGTACCGGACTAGCGCCTACAATGAGCAGTTCTTC. Its translation: CATSSGYRTSAYNEQFF.